These 18 T cell receptor beta chains were sequenced from one sample in a study of T-cell reconstitution after alpha-beta-depleted transplantation in children. Preparation of the TCRbeta library involved a method that used unique molecular identifiers. In TCRdb, the PCR reads were re-called with MiXCR into one record per CDR3 protein. The sample includes about 98,000 distinct CDR3 sequences, 20% to 30% of them seen just once. This specimen was PBMCs, taken before TCRalphabeta/CD19-depleted stem cell transplant. Source of these receptors: a boy aged 2 to 9 with acute lymphoblastic leukemia, due to receive a stem cell transplant.

The chain is built from TRBV30 and TRBJ2-7; perhaps TRBD1 as D (5 bases). Trimming removed 3 bases from V and 2 bases from J, with 5 bases in between. CDR1 is GTSNPN and CDR2 is SVGIG in the germline V gene (reference sequence). This CDR3 contains 11 residues. CDR3 nucleotides: TGTGCCTGGAGGGGGCCCTACGAGCAGTACTTC. It codes for CAWRGPYEQYF. Combining the CDR3 with reference TRBV30 and TRBJ2-7 gives the whole variable domain SQTIHQWPATLVQPVGSPLSLECTVEGTSNPNLYWYRQAAGRGLQLLFYSVGIGQISSEVPQNLSASRPQDRQFILSSKKLLLSDSGFYLCAWRGPYEQYFGPGTRLTVT.

This clonotype was observed a few times. This chain links TRBV28 with TRBJ2-5; 9 bases agree with TRBD1. V lost 2 bases, J lost 1 base, and 2 bases stayed unmatched. Germline V gene sequence: CDR1 MDHEN, CDR2 SYDVKM. The CDR3 totals 15 residues. DNA for the CDR3: TGTGCCAGCAGTTTAGGGGGACAGGGCCAAGAGACCCAGTACTTC. Its translation is CASSLGGQGQETQYF. The whole variable domain, filled in from reference TRBV28 and TRBJ2-5, reads DVKVTQSSRYLVKRTGEKVFLECVQDMDHENMFWYRQDPGLGLRLIYFSYDVKMKEKGDIPEGYSVSREKKERFSLILESASTNQTSMYLCASSLGGQGQETQYFGPGTRLLVL.

V gene TRBV7-8 combines with J gene TRBJ2-1; 7 bases agree with TRBD2. This CDR3 contains 15 residues. Germline trimming cut 4 bases from V and 5 bases from J; bases unmatched to any gene: 8. Germline CDR1 is SGHVS and CDR2 is FQNEAQ. The CDR3 DNA sequence: TGTGCCAGCAGCTCCGCCTGGACTAGAGACAATGAGCAGTTCTTC. This translates into CASSSAWTRDNEQFF.

V is TRBV7-9 and J is TRBJ2-1; D is undetermined. CDR3 size: 14 residues. Germline V CDR1 and CDR2: SEHNR, FQNEAQ (reference sequence). The ends were cut back, 4 bases at V and 4 bases at J, with 11 bases in the middle. Here the CDR3 DNA reads TGTGCCAGCAGCTCTGATGGGCGGTACAATGAGCAGTTCTTC. The encoded protein is CASSSDGRYNEQFF.

V gene TRBV29-1 combines with J gene TRBJ1-2, with D maybe TRBD1 (6 bases). CDR1 is SQVTM, CDR2 ANQGSEA, per germline. The length of the CDR3 is 12 residues. V lost 7 bases and J 8 bases, leaving 17 bases between the germline ends. The CDR3 DNA sequence: TGCAGCGCCGGAGGGACATCCCGAGGCTACACCTTC. Translating it yields CSAGGTSRGYTF. Looking up the rest from reference TRBV29-1 and TRBJ1-2 gives the full variable domain: SAVISQKPSRDICQRGTSLTIQCQVDSQVTMMFWYRQQPGQSLTLIATANQGSEATYESGFVIDKFPISRPNLTFSTLTVSNMSPEDSSIYLCSAGGTSRGYTFGSGTRLTVV.

V and J are TRBV2 and TRBJ1-6; D is uncertain. The V end was cut by 5 bases, the J end by 7 bases, with 15 bases between. Per germline, CDR1 SNHLY and CDR2 FYNNEI. The CDR3 is 15 residues long. CDR3 DNA: TGTGCCAGCAGTTTAGGATCCCTGCGGAATTCACCCCTCCACTTT. Translation gives CASSLGSLRNSPLHF. Combining the CDR3 with reference TRBV2 and TRBJ1-6 gives the whole variable domain EPEVTQTPSHQVTQMGQEVILRCVPISNHLYFYWYRQILGQKVEFLVSFYNNEISEKSEIFDDQFSVERPDGSNFTLKIRSTKLEDSAMYFCASSLGSLRNSPLHFGNGTRLTVT.

This clonotype appeared many times. V usage is TRBV5-1 and J usage is TRBJ2-7; TRBD1 aligns across 9 bases. The V segment lost 4 bases and the J segment 6 bases; nucleotides outside the gene matches: 8. The CDR3 loop spans 14 amino acids. Germline-derived CDR1 and CDR2 are SGHRS and YFSETQ. The CDR3 reads CASSLGQGNREQYF. CDR3 coding DNA: TGCGCCAGCAGCCTAGGACAGGGGAATCGCGAGCAGTACTTC.

The chain employs TRBV6-4 and TRBJ2-2, with D possibly matching TRBD2 (5 bases). The germline V and J ends were trimmed by 5 bases and 2 bases, with 6 bases remaining between them. Germline CDR1 is MRHNA and CDR2 is SNTAGT. The CDR3 is 13 residues long. The DNA for the CDR3 is TGTGCCAGCAGTAGCGGAAACACCGGGGAGCTGTTTTTT. As protein: CASSSGNTGELFF.

At least ten counts were recorded for this clonotype. The CDR3 nucleotides are TGCAGTGCTAGAGTCGACAACTCCGGCTACACCTTC. It yields the protein CSARVDNSGYTF. The chain carries TRBV20-1 and TRBJ1-2; D ambiguous. Between the trimmed V and J ends, which lost 1 base and 8 bases, there was a span of 11 bases. There are 12 residues in the CDR3. Per germline, CDR1 DFQATT and CDR2 SNEGSKA (reference sequence).

The chain couples TRBV9 to TRBJ2-5; 7 nucleotides align to TRBD2. The V gene end was trimmed by 2 bases and the J gene end by 5 bases; junction bases not matched to a gene: 3. The CDR3 is 13 residues long. Looked up from germline, CDR1 is SGDLS and CDR2 is YYNGEE. This chain's CDR3 is CASSVSGWETQYF. Here the CDR3 DNA reads TGTGCCAGCAGCGTTAGCGGGTGGGAGACCCAGTACTTC.

The chain links TRBV7-8 to TRBJ2-1, with 8 positions matching TRBD1. This CDR3 region has 18 residues. J was trimmed by 1 base and V by 6 bases; bases with no gene match: 14. CDR1 is SGHVS and CDR2 is FQNEAQ in the germline V gene. This CDR3 reads CASRSAGVRDRSYNEQFF. In nucleotides, the CDR3 is TGTGCCAGCAGATCTGCCGGGGTTCGGGACAGGTCCTACAATGAGCAGTTCTTC.

This clonotype was counted many times. The chain employs TRBV12-3 or TRBV12-4 and TRBJ2-7, with 10 bases lining up with TRBD1. This CDR3 spans 13 amino acids. Trimming cost V 4 bases and J 3 bases; bases outside gene matches: 0. In nucleotides, the CDR3 is TGTGCCAGCAGTTGGGACAGGGGCTACGAGCAGTACTTC. Amino acids: CASSWDRGYEQYF.

A few counts support this clonotype. The rearrangement joins TRBV5-1 to TRBJ2-5; TRBD2 agrees at 11 bases. The CDR3 length is 20 residues. The germline V gene encodes CDR1 SGHRS and CDR2 YFSETQ. After removal of 4 bases from V and 3 bases from J, the junction contained 20 bases not matched to a gene. Written as DNA, the CDR3 is TGCGCCAGCAGCCGATGGACTAGCGGGTTCGACTCAAGTTTGGAAGAGACCCAGTACTTC. Translating it yields CASSRWTSGFDSSLEETQYF.

This clonotype was recorded many times. The V and J genes are TRBV20-1 and TRBJ2-1; D is unclear. Germline V CDR1 and CDR2: DFQATT, SNEGSKA (reference sequence). The CDR3 sequence is 14 residues long. The V end lost 5 bases, the J end lost 6 bases, and 17 bases lay between the germline ends. CDR3 region: CSALDTFLLNEQFF. In nucleotides, the CDR3 is TGCAGTGCTCTTGACACCTTCCTTCTCAATGAGCAGTTCTTC.

The rearrangement links TRBV29-1 to TRBJ2-6, with TRBD1 identical over 9 bases. Losses at the gene ends were 1 base for V and 2 bases for J; bases not matched to a gene: 3. Germline V CDR1 and CDR2: SQVTM, ANQGSEA. This CDR3 has 16 amino acids. CDR3 nucleotides: TGCAGCGTTGAAGCCTACAGGGGGCCTGGGGCCAACGTCCTGACTTTC. This sequence encodes CSVEAYRGPGANVLTF. Supplemented by reference TRBV29-1 and TRBJ2-6, the full variable domain reads SAVISQKPSRDICQRGTSLTIQCQVDSQVTMMFWYRQQPGQSLTLIATANQGSEATYESGFVIDKFPISRPNLTFSTLTVSNMSPEDSSIYLCSVEAYRGPGANVLTFGAGSRLTVL.

The sample holds a few counts of this clonotype. This rearrangement joins TRBV7-2 to TRBJ2-1; D may be TRBD2 (6 bases). This CDR3 is 16 amino acids long. Germline V gene sequence: CDR1 SGHTA, CDR2 FQGNSA. The germline V and J ends were trimmed by 3 bases and 2 bases, with 14 bases remaining between them. As DNA, the CDR3 is TGTGCCAGCAGCTTGTCTAGCGCCCAAACCTACAATGAGCAGTTCTTC. It yields the protein CASSLSSAQTYNEQFF.

This clonotype was observed a few times. The chain couples TRBV7-2 to TRBJ2-3; perhaps D is TRBD1 or TRBD2 (5 bases each). Trimming left V 4 bases short and J 2 bases short, with 13 bases between. The CDR3 covers 15 residues. Per germline, CDR1 SGHTA and CDR2 FQGNSA. The CDR3 here is CASSSTGTYTDTQYF. The CDR3 region has the DNA TGTGCCAGCAGCTCGACTGGGACGTACACAGATACGCAGTATTTT.

This clonotype was seen ten or more times. One junction end disagrees with the germline gene, perhaps due to a read error. This chain joins TRBV7-2 and TRBJ2-7; perhaps TRBD1 as D (5 bases). CDR3 length: 14 amino acids. Germline assignment: CDR1 SGHTA and CDR2 FQGNSA. CDR3 region: CASSLGSGSYEQYF. In nucleotides, the CDR3 is TGTGCCAGCAGTTTAGGATCAGGGTCCTACGAGCAGTACTTC.